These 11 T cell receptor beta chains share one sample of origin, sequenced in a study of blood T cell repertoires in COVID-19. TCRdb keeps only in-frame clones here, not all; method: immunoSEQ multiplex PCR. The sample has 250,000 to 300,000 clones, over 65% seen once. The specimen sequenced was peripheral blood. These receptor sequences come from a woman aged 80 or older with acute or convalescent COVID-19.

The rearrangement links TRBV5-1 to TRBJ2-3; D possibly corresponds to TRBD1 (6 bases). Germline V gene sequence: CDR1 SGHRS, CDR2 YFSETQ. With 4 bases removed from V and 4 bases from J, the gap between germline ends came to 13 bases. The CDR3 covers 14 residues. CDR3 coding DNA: TGCGCCAGCAGCCAACAGGGTAGCCCAGATACGCAGTATTTT. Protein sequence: CASSQQGSPDTQYF.

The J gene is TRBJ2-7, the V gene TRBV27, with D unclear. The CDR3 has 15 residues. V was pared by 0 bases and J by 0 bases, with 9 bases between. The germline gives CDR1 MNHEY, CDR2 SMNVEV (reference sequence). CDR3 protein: CASSLSSRSSYEQYF. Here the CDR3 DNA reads TGTGCCAGCAGTTTATCTAGCAGAAGCTCCTACGAGCAGTACTTC.

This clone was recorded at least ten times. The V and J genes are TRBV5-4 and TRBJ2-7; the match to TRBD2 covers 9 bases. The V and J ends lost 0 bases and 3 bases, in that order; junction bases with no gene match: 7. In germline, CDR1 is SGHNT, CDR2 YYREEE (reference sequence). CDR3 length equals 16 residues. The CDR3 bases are TGTGCCAGCAGCTTGGCCAGTCTAGCGGGGAGCTACGAGCAGTACTTC. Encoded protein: CASSLASLAGSYEQYF.

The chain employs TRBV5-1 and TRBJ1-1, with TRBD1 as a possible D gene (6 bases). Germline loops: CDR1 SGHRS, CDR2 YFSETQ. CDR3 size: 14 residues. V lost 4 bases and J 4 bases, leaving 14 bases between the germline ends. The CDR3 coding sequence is TGCGCCAGCAGCCCAAACAGGGCGGGCACTGAAGCTTTCTTT. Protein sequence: CASSPNRAGTEAFF.

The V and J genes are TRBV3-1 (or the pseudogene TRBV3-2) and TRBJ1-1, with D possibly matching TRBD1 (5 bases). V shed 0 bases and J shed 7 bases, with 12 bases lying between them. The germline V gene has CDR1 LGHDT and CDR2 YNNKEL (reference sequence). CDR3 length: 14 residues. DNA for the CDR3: TGTGCCAGCAGCCAAGATTGGCAGGGCGGTGAAGCTTTCTTT. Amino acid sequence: CASSQDWQGGEAFF.

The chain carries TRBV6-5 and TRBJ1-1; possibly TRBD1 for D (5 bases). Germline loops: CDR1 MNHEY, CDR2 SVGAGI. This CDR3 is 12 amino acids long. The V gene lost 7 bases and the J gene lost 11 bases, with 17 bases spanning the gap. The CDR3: CASIVPGTLAFF. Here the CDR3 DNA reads TGTGCCAGCATCGTGCCCGGGACTTTGGCTTTCTTT.

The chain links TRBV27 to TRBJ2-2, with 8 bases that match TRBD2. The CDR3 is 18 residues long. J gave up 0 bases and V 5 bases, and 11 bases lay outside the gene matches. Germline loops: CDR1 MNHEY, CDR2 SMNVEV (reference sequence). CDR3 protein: CASSRLVSGDPNTGELFF. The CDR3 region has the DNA TGTGCCAGCAGTCGACTAGTTAGCGGGGATCCGAACACCGGGGAGCTGTTTTTT.

The CDR3 region has the DNA TGTGCCAGCAGACTTCAGGGTCGTGGCTACACCTTC. It translates to CASRLQGRGYTF. The V call is TRBV7-2, the J call TRBJ1-2, with a tentative D call TRBD1 (5 bases). There are 12 residues in the CDR3. The V end lost 6 bases, the J end lost 7 bases, and 12 bases lay between the germline ends. Germline assignment: CDR1 SGHTA and CDR2 FQGNSA. Full variable domain (remainder filled in from reference TRBV7-2 and TRBJ1-2): GAGVSQSPSNKVTEKGKDVELRCDPISGHTALYWYRQSLGQGLEFLIYFQGNSAPDKSGLPSDRFSAERTGGSVSTLTIQRTQQEDSAVYLCASRLQGRGYTFGSGTRLTVV.

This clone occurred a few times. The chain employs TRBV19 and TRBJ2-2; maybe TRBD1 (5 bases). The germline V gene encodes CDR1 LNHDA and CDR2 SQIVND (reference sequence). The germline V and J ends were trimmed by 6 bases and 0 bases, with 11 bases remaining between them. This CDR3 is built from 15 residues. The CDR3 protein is CASSRQSSNTGELFF. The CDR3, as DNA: TGTGCCAGTAGCCGACAGAGCTCGAACACCGGGGAGCTGTTTTTT.

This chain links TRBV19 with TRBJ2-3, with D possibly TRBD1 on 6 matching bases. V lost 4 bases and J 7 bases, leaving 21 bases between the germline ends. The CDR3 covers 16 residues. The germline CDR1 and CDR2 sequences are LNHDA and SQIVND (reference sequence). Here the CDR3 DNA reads TGTGCCAGTAGTACCTCATGGACAGCCTATGGGAATACGCAGTATTTT. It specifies CASSTSWTAYGNTQYF.

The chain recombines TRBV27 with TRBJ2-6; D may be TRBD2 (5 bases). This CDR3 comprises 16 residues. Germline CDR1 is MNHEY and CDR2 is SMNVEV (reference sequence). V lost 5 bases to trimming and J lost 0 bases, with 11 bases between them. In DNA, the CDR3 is TGTGCCAGCAGTCTCGGACTCAGCTCTGGGGCCAACGTCCTGACTTTC. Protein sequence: CASSLGLSSGANVLTF.